The 7 T cell receptor beta chains presented below share a single source sample, sequenced in a study of immune characterization of retroperitoneal liposarcoma (dated by TCRdb to about 2019). The protocol used for the library was PCR. TCRdb records NextSeq 500 as the sequencer. TCRdb passed the public sequencing reads through fastp at Q25 and MiXCR, retaining productive beta sequences. A single entry per CDR3 protein holds the most common genes and DNA from its merged rows. This sample is represented by some 1,500 distinct CDR3 sequences; 47% of them were singletons. The ten largest clones capture 30% to 40% of the sample. The material sequenced was tumor tissue. These receptors all come from a female donor with retroperitoneal liposarcoma.

This clonotype was seen a few times. This chain joins TRBV6-1 and TRBJ2-5; TRBD2 matches 8 bases. Germline values: CDR1 MNHNS, CDR2 SASEGT. The length of the CDR3 is 13 residues. V was pared by 7 bases and J by 11 bases, with 12 bases of the junction left unmatched. The CDR3 sequence: CASTGTSLNEQYF. The CDR3 nucleotides are TGTGCCAGCACCGGGACTAGTTTAAATGAGCAGTACTTC.

This sequence joins TRBV7-8 and TRBJ2-5; 7 bases fit TRBD1. TRBJ2-7 explains the end of the DNA better; the J call may be wrong. CDR3 length: 15 amino acids. Germline V gene lookup returns CDR1 SGHVS and CDR2 FQNEAQ. Here the CDR3 DNA reads TGTGCCAGCAGCTCCCTCGCCGACAGGGCCTACGAGCAGTACTTC. Protein sequence: CASSSLADRAYEQYF.

The chain is built from TRBV27 and TRBJ2-5; 7 positions match TRBD1. Gene TRBJ2-1 matches the end of the DNA better, so the J call may be wrong. This CDR3 has 14 amino acids. Germline V CDR1 and CDR2: MNHEY, SMNVEV (reference sequence). The CDR3 DNA is TGTGCCAGCAGTTTGGGTCGACAGGGCAATGAGCAGTTCTTC. Translating it yields CASSLGRQGNEQFF.

There are a few counts of this clonotype. CDR3 DNA sequence: TGTGCCAGCAGTGACGGGACAGATGTCTACGAGCAGTACTTC. It is translated as CASSDGTDVYEQYF. V and J are TRBV6-1 and TRBJ2-1, with TRBD1 matching 7 bases. The assigned J gene may be wrong: the sequence end matches TRBJ2-7 better. CDR3 size: 14 residues. Germline values: CDR1 MNHNS, CDR2 SASEGT.

This clonotype showed up just a few times. The chain carries TRBV12-3 or TRBV12-4 and TRBJ2-4; a weak D match, TRBD1 (9 bases). The DNA end favors TRBJ2-7, so the J call may be wrong. There are 14 residues in the CDR3. The CDR3 DNA follows: TGTGCCGGACACAGGGGGCGGGGGGCGTACGAGCAGTACTTC. It specifies CAGHRGRGAYEQYF.

This chain uses TRBV6-8 with TRBJ2-4, with 7 bases identical to TRBD2. The DNA matches TRBJ2-7 better at its end, which makes the J call doubtful. The CDR3 has 13 amino acids. CDR1 and CDR2 (germline): MNHGY, SAAAGT. CDR3: CASSAGTIYEQYF. CDR3 bases: TGTGCCAGCAGTGCCGGGACTATTTACGAGCAGTACTTC.

The chain carries TRBV11-2 and TRBJ2-1, with 10 bases fitting TRBD2. The V gene end was trimmed by 5 bases and the J gene end by 8 bases; junction bases not matched to a gene: 9. The length of the CDR3 is 15 residues. CDR1 SGHAT and CDR2 FQNNGV come from the germline V gene. CDR3 DNA sequence: TGTGCCAGCAGCCAAGGGCCTAGCGGGAGCTATGAGCAGTTCTTC. Protein product: CASSQGPSGSYEQFF. Based on the CDR3 plus reference TRBV11-2 and TRBJ2-1, the full variable domain is EAGVAQSPRYKIIEKRQSVAFWCNPISGHATLYWYQQILGQGPKLLIQFQNNGVVDDSQLPKDRFSAERLKGVDSTLKIQPAKLEDSAVYLCASSQGPSGSYEQFFGPGTRLTVL.